The clone carrying this T cell receptor beta chain was recorded a few times. Adults between about 18 and 89 years of age took part from 24 US areas. Donors were grouped by their self-reported clinical history. These data come from a study of blood T cell repertoires in COVID-19. The trim removed 0 bases at V and 1 base at J, leaving 8 bases unmatched. CDR1 is SGHRS, CDR2 YFSETQ, per germline. The CDR3 is 17 residues long. Assay: immunoSEQ multiplex PCR; the TCRdb copy retains only in-frame clones and omits some. Seen here are roughly 250,000 clones, 70% to 90% observed once, and the top ten hold 3% to 4%.

Sample: PBMCs or T cells enriched from blood (not recorded which). The clonotype was recovered from a woman in her thirties or forties with acute COVID-19. This chain connects TRBV5-1 to TRBJ1-1; 8 nucleotides line up with TRBD1. The CDR3 sequence: CASSLGGTGLPNTEAFF. The CDR3, as DNA: TGCGCCAGCAGCTTGGGGGGGACAGGACTCCCGAACACTGAAGCTTTCTTT.